These 27 T cell receptor beta chains share one sample of origin, sequenced in a study of blood T cells in healthy people across ages. The authors ran a second PCR of 7 to 11 cycles using a sample-barcoded 5' primer and a J-beta primer mix. TCRdb recomputed calls from the 5' RACE reads with MiXCR, one row per CDR3 protein. Among about 1.4 million distinct CDR3 sequences listed, approximately 59% were seen once. The sample comprised blood. These receptors were obtained from a man between 18 and 29 years old in good health.

Turning to this clonotype: The junction shows a germline mismatch at one end, possibly a read error. The CDR3 nucleotides read TGTGCCGGCAGTGAAACCCACAACTCCTACGAGCAGTACTTC. Protein product: CAGSETHNSYEQYF. V usage is TRBV2 and J usage is TRBJ2-7; D is undetermined. CDR1 SNHLY and CDR2 FYNNEI come from the germline V gene. This CDR3 region has 14 residues. Supplemented by reference TRBV2 and TRBJ2-7, the full variable domain reads EPEVTQTPSHQVTQMGQEVILRCVPISNHLYFYWYRQILGQKVEFLVSFYNNEISEKSEIFDDQFSVERPDGSNFTLKIRSTKLEDSAMYFCAGSETHNSYEQYFGPGTRLTVT.

A few counts support this clonotype. CDR3 sequence reads: CASSQATGTPLGYTF. CDR3 in DNA: TGTGCCAGCAGCCAAGCGACTGGGACGCCGTTGGGCTACACCTTC. The V call is TRBV3-1, the J call TRBJ1-2; tentatively, D is TRBD1 (5 bases). With 1 base removed from V and 8 bases from J, the gap between germline ends came to 17 bases. There are 15 residues in the CDR3. Germline CDR1 and CDR2: LGHDT and YNNKEL (reference sequence).

The V gene is TRBV7-9, the J gene TRBJ2-2; unclear D gene. V was clipped by 8 bases and J by 1 base, with 11 bases between them. The CDR3 runs to 14 residues. Germline assignment: CDR1 SEHNR and CDR2 FQNEAQ (reference sequence). CDR3 sequence (DNA): TGTGCCAGCTTCCGGCAGGAGAACACCGGGGAGCTGTTTTTT. Protein sequence: CASFRQENTGELFF.

This clonotype was recorded many times. The V call is TRBV20-1, the J call TRBJ2-1; 8 nucleotides align to TRBD2. The CDR3 length is 16 residues. Germline lookup yields CDR1 DFQATT and CDR2 SNEGSKA (reference sequence). With V trimmed by 1 base and J by 9 bases, 14 bases remained unmatched. The CDR3 loop reads CSARATTSPGGSEQFF. CDR3 DNA sequence: TGCAGTGCTAGAGCTACGACTAGCCCGGGAGGGAGTGAGCAGTTCTTC.

This clonotype was counted only a few times. J is TRBJ2-1 and V is TRBV4-2; TRBD2 agrees at 11 bases. Trimming removed 0 bases from V and 0 bases from J; junction bases left unmatched: 7. Germline values: CDR1 LGHNA, CDR2 YNFKEQ. CDR3 length: 19 residues. CDR3 coding DNA: TGTGCCAGCAGCCAAGATCTTCCTAGCGGGAGGCCCTCCTACAATGAGCAGTTCTTC. As protein: CASSQDLPSGRPSYNEQFF.

Comment on this clonotype: Germline and junction disagree at one end, which may indicate a read error. V and J are TRBV2 and TRBJ2-5; D gene uncertain. CDR1 SNHLY and CDR2 FYNNEI come from the germline V gene. CDR3 length equals 13 residues. The CDR3 loop reads CAGSAGPSETQYF. CDR3 bases: TGTGCCGGCAGCGCAGGACCCTCGGAGACCCAGTACTTC.

The V and J genes are TRBV7-8 and TRBJ2-1; D is possibly TRBD1 or TRBD2 (6 bases each). The V gene lost 5 bases and the J gene lost 9 bases, with 26 bases spanning the gap. Germline lookup yields CDR1 SGHVS and CDR2 FQNEAQ. CDR3 size: 17 residues. The CDR3, as DNA: TGTGCCAGCAGCACAAAAAGGCGGGACAAGGCCGGAGGTGAGCAGTTCTTC. Protein sequence: CASSTKRRDKAGGEQFF.

V and J are TRBV9 and TRBJ2-7, with a tentative D call TRBD1 (5 bases). The CDR3 loop spans 15 amino acids. CDR1 is SGDLS and CDR2 is YYNGEE in the germline V gene. The germline V and J ends were trimmed by 3 bases and 0 bases, with 13 bases remaining between them. The CDR3 coding sequence is TGTGCCAGCAGCGGTGGTGACAGTTACTCCTACGAGCAGTACTTC. Its protein is CASSGGDSYSYEQYF.

J is TRBJ2-3 and V is TRBV20-1, with D hard to call. Germline CDR1 is DFQATT and CDR2 is SNEGSKA (reference sequence). V lost 0 bases, J lost 3 bases, and 13 bases lay in between. The CDR3 consists of 15 residues. The CDR3 coding sequence is TGCAGTGCTAGAGATCAGGCGAGCAGTACAGATACGCAGTATTTT. This sequence encodes CSARDQASSTDTQYF.

There are a few counts of this clonotype. The chain has TRBV29-1 and TRBJ2-7, with 9 bases fitting TRBD1. There are 13 residues in the CDR3. J gave up 7 bases and V 4 bases, and 8 bases lay outside the gene matches. CDR1 and CDR2 (germline): SQVTM, ANQGSEA. This chain's CDR3 is CSVGLGQGREQYF. CDR3 nucleotide sequence: TGCAGCGTTGGTCTCGGACAGGGGAGGGAGCAGTACTTC.

V is TRBV20-1 and J is TRBJ2-3; 10 nucleotides agree with TRBD2. CDR1 and CDR2 from the germline V gene are DFQATT and SNEGSKA (reference sequence). This CDR3 has 13 residues. CDR3: CSLSGGASDTQYF. Here the CDR3 DNA reads TGCAGCCTAAGCGGGGGGGCCTCAGATACGCAGTATTTT.

The rearrangement joins TRBV29-1 to TRBJ2-7, with D possibly being TRBD1 (5 bases). From germline, CDR1 is SQVTM and CDR2 ANQGSEA. V lost 3 bases and J 3 bases, leaving 12 bases between the germline ends. The CDR3 sequence is 13 residues long. CDR3 sequence reads: CSVEVSGFYEQYF. CDR3 nucleotide sequence: TGCAGCGTTGAGGTGTCAGGGTTCTACGAGCAGTACTTC.

This clonotype showed up just once. The chain carries TRBV20-1 and TRBJ1-5, with D unclear. Trimming stripped 0 bases from V and 1 base from J, with 13 bases between. Germline V gives CDR1 DFQATT, CDR2 SNEGSKA (reference sequence). The CDR3 runs to 16 residues. The CDR3 loop reads CSARDPRYYSNQPQHF. CDR3 coding DNA: TGCAGTGCTAGAGACCCGCGGTATTACAGCAATCAGCCCCAGCATTTT.

This clonotype appeared many times. The junction shows a germline mismatch at one end, possibly a read error. This rearrangement joins TRBV7-2 to TRBJ1-5; possibly TRBD1 for D (6 bases). The CDR3 is 15 amino acids. Per the germline V gene, CDR1 is SGHTA and CDR2 is FQGNSA. For the CDR3, the DNA is TGTGCCAGCAGTTTAGGGGGGGGAAGCAATCAGCCCCAGCATTTT. Residues: CASSLGGGSNQPQHF.

V and J are TRBV7-9 and TRBJ2-7; D is unresolved. The CDR3 is 17 residues long. The V gene's germline CDR1 is SEHNR and CDR2 FQNEAQ (reference sequence). The V end was cut by 2 bases, the J end by 0 bases, with 17 bases between. CDR3 region: CASSLPEFAKTSYEQYF. CDR3 DNA: TGTGCCAGCAGCTTACCTGAATTTGCTAAGACCTCCTACGAGCAGTACTTC. Full variable domain (missing parts from reference TRBV7-9 and TRBJ2-7): DTGVSQNPRHKITKRGQNVTFRCDPISEHNRLYWYRQTLGQGPEFLTYFQNEAQLEKSRLLSDRFSAERPKGSFSTLEIQRTEQGDSAMYLCASSLPEFAKTSYEQYFGPGTRLTVT.

The chain carries TRBV6-1 and TRBJ2-7; tentative D call: TRBD1 (6 bases). The germline V gene has CDR1 MNHNS and CDR2 SASEGT. With 6 bases removed from V and 2 bases from J, the gap between germline ends came to 8 bases. The CDR3 runs to 12 residues. CDR3 in DNA: TGTGCCAGCAGGGACAGTGCCTACGAGCAGTACTTC. It encodes CASRDSAYEQYF.

The chain uses TRBV7-9 and TRBJ2-7; 7 bases align to TRBD1. Germline V gives CDR1 SEHNR, CDR2 FQNEAQ (reference sequence). The length of the CDR3 is 12 residues. With 5 bases clipped from V and 7 bases from J, the junction kept 5 bases outside the gene matches. CDR3: CASSPTGWEQYF. The CDR3 DNA follows: TGTGCCAGCAGCCCGACAGGGTGGGAGCAGTACTTC.

V is TRBV5-6 and J is TRBJ2-3; 7 bases align to TRBD2. This CDR3 spans 16 amino acids. Germline V gene data show CDR1 as SGHDT and CDR2 as YYEEEE. V lost 3 bases to trimming and J lost 4 bases; unmatched junction nucleotides: 11. Here the CDR3 reads CASSSVGGLDADTQYF. For the CDR3, the DNA is TGTGCCAGCAGCTCGGTCGGGGGGTTGGACGCAGATACGCAGTATTTT.

This chain connects TRBV4-2 to TRBJ2-5, with 7 bases lining up with TRBD2. The CDR3 extends over 14 amino acids. J was trimmed by 11 bases and V by 6 bases; bases with no gene match: 15. From germline, CDR1 is LGHNA and CDR2 YNFKEQ. CDR3: CASRPTSGGDEQYF. The CDR3 DNA sequence: TGTGCCAGCAGACCCACGTCGGGGGGTGATGAGCAGTACTTC.

This clonotype was detected many times. The chain recombines TRBV7-6 with TRBJ2-1; the match to TRBD1 covers 8 bases. The CDR3 has 16 residues. Trimming cost V 5 bases and J 6 bases; bases outside gene matches: 12. Germline CDR1 is SGHVS and CDR2 is FNYEAQ. CDR3 protein: CASSQGTGDDGNEQFF. In DNA, the CDR3 is TGTGCCAGCAGCCAAGGGACAGGAGATGATGGCAATGAGCAGTTCTTC. Together with reference TRBV7-6 and TRBJ2-1, the CDR3 gives the full variable domain: GAGVSQSPRYKVTKRGQDVALRCDPISGHVSLYWYRQALGQGPEFLTYFNYEAQQDKSGLPNDRFSAERPEGSISTLTIQRTEQRDSAMYRCASSQGTGDDGNEQFFGPGTRLTVL.

V and J are TRBV20-1 and TRBJ2-1; TRBD2 aligns across 7 bases. V lost 2 bases and J lost 5; bases outside the gene matches: 9. CDR3 length: 15 residues. CDR1 is DFQATT and CDR2 is SNEGSKA in the germline V gene (reference sequence). CDR3 region: CSARPFGGGDNEQFF. CDR3 nucleotides: TGCAGTGCTAGACCATTTGGGGGAGGGGACAATGAGCAGTTCTTC.

The chain recombines TRBV10-2 with TRBJ1-2, with D possibly being TRBD1 (6 bases). This CDR3 has 14 amino acids. Germline lookup yields CDR1 WSHSY and CDR2 SAAADI. V lost 9 bases to trimming and J lost 3 bases, with 17 bases between them. The CDR3 here is CASMLRGGDYGYTF. The CDR3, as DNA: TGCGCCAGTATGCTCAGGGGTGGTGACTATGGCTACACCTTC.

This chain connects TRBV29-1 to TRBJ1-1; D is perhaps TRBD1 (5 bases). Germline values: CDR1 SQVTM, CDR2 ANQGSEA. V dropped 3 bases and J dropped 1 base, with 15 bases sitting between them. The CDR3 covers 15 residues. The CDR3, as DNA: TGCAGCGTTGAGAGAATCCTGACAGCGAACACTGAAGCTTTCTTT. It encodes CSVERILTANTEAFF.

This clonotype has more than one count but fewer than ten. The rearrangement links TRBV29-1 to TRBJ2-7; D call uncertain. CDR3 length equals 15 residues. V gave up 4 bases and J gave up 6 bases, with 22 bases separating them. Germline V gene lookup returns CDR1 SQVTM and CDR2 ANQGSEA. In DNA, the CDR3 is TGCAGCGTTGCTAGACAACCGGATCTCCCGGCCGAGCAGTACTTC. Translation gives CSVARQPDLPAEQYF.

This clonotype was counted a few times. This rearrangement joins TRBV29-1 to TRBJ1-2; 9 nucleotides line up with TRBD1. Trimming at V came to 5 bases and at J to 4 bases, leaving 17 bases not matched to a gene. There are 17 residues in the CDR3. Germline CDR1 reads SQVTM; CDR2 reads ANQGSEA. The CDR3 loop is CSVSSPTGGQYVYGYTF. The CDR3 DNA sequence: TGCAGCGTTAGTAGCCCGACAGGGGGGCAGTATGTCTATGGCTACACCTTC.

The chain couples TRBV4-1 to TRBJ1-6, with D possibly matching TRBD1 (6 bases). Trimming pared 3 bases from V and 14 bases from J, leaving 11 bases between. Per the germline V gene, CDR1 is MGHRA and CDR2 is YSYEKL. This CDR3 has 12 residues. The CDR3 sequence: CASSHEQGTLHF. Here the CDR3 DNA reads TGCGCCAGCAGCCATGAACAGGGAACCCTCCACTTT.

The chain recombines TRBV4-1 with TRBJ2-1; D not certain. Germline lookup yields CDR1 MGHRA and CDR2 YSYEKL. This CDR3 region has 14 residues. Trimming removed 1 base at V and 4 bases at J, with 8 bases between. The CDR3 loop is CASSQVPLYNEQFF. The CDR3 DNA follows: TGCGCCAGCAGCCAAGTTCCGTTATACAATGAGCAGTTCTTC.